The 21 T cell receptor beta chains listed next were all sequenced from one sample in a study of blood T cell repertoires in COVID-19. Libraries were prepared by immunoSEQ multiplex PCR; TCRdb keeps only in-frame clonotypes and omits some of them. The data contain more than 300,000 clones, around 89% of them singletons. The sample comprised PBMCs or T cells enriched from blood (not recorded which). The source of these receptors is a woman younger than 35 who had recovered from COVID-19.

This clone was picked up one time. The chain carries TRBV5-1 and TRBJ2-7, with 8 bases fitting TRBD1. The CDR3 spans 16 residues. Germline CDR1 is SGHRS and CDR2 is YFSETQ. V shed 0 bases, J shed 2 bases, and the junction held 7 bases outside the gene matches. As DNA, the CDR3 is TGCGCCAGCAGCTTGGGGGACAGGCCTTATACCTACGAGCAGTACTTC. It yields the protein CASSLGDRPYTYEQYF.

CDR3 nucleotide sequence: TGTGCCAGCAGCTGGGAGACGGGAGAGACCCAGTACTTC. This gives the protein CASSWETGETQYF. V is TRBV5-4 and J is TRBJ2-5; a weak D match, TRBD2 (5 bases). This CDR3 contains 13 residues. Looked up from germline, CDR1 is SGHNT and CDR2 is YYREEE (reference sequence). The V and J ends lost 3 bases and 4 bases respectively, with 10 bases between them.

Note on this clone: In the same sample, other DNA sequences code for this CDR3. The chain uses TRBV5-4 and TRBJ2-7; D gene uncertain. This CDR3 has 12 residues. The germline V gene encodes CDR1 SGHNT and CDR2 YYREEE (reference sequence). The germline V and J ends were trimmed by 3 bases and 0 bases, with 4 bases remaining between them. CDR3 in DNA: TGTGCCAGCAGCTCCAGCTCCTACGAGCAGTACTTC. Residues: CASSSSSYEQYF.

The chain has TRBV13 and TRBJ1-4; TRBD1 aligns across 7 bases. There are 14 residues in the CDR3. Germline loops: CDR1 PRHDT, CDR2 FYEKMQ (reference sequence). V gave up 5 bases and J gave up 5 bases; unmatched junction bases: 5. CDR3 DNA sequence: TGTGCCAGCAGCCAAGGGGGCATGAATGAAAAACTGTTTTTT. This codes for CASSQGGMNEKLFF.

The V call is TRBV6-1, the J call TRBJ2-1; D not resolved. Germline CDR1 is MNHNS and CDR2 is SASEGT. The CDR3 loop spans 14 amino acids. The V gene lost 2 bases and the J gene lost 8 bases, with 13 bases spanning the gap. The CDR3 DNA sequence: TGTGCCAGCAGTGAAATCGCCCGCAGCGATGAGCAGTTCTTC. Amino acids: CASSEIARSDEQFF.

The chain combines TRBV6-5 with TRBJ2-7; perhaps TRBD2 as D (5 bases). Trimming stripped 6 bases from V and 4 bases from J, with 19 bases between. The CDR3 length is 15 residues. The germline V gene encodes CDR1 MNHEY and CDR2 SVGAGI. The CDR3 reads CASSLTEGTPYEQYF. Written as DNA, the CDR3 is TGTGCCAGCAGCCTCACCGAGGGAACGCCTTACGAGCAGTACTTC.

The V call is TRBV27, the J call TRBJ2-2, with unresolved D. CDR3 length equals 15 residues. V was trimmed by 0 bases and J by 6 bases, leaving 11 bases between them. Per germline, CDR1 MNHEY and CDR2 SMNVEV (reference sequence). CDR3 coding DNA: TGTGCCAGCAGTTTATCCCGTTCCCGTTCCGGGGAGCTGTTTTTT. Amino acid sequence: CASSLSRSRSGELFF.

Comment on this clone: An end of the junction differs from the germline gene, which may be a read error. V and J are TRBV11-2 and TRBJ1-4; 10 nucleotides line up with TRBD1. CDR1 is SGHAT, CDR2 FQNNGV, per germline. This CDR3 region has 14 residues. CDR3 DNA sequence: TGTGCCAGCAGCCCCGACGGCGGGACAGGGGTGGGGAGTTTT. Its protein product is CASSPDGGTGVGSF.

V gene TRBV20-1 combines with J gene TRBJ2-5; tentatively, D is TRBD1 (5 bases). Germline CDR1 and CDR2: DFQATT and SNEGSKA (reference sequence). The CDR3 contains 14 residues. V was clipped by 3 bases and J by 4 bases, with 15 bases between them. CDR3 sequence (DNA): TGCAGTGCTAGTAGGGGCAACGACCGAGAGACCCAGTACTTC. Amino acids: CSASRGNDRETQYF.

The J gene is TRBJ1-3, the V gene TRBV6-1; TRBD1 is a possible D gene (6 bases). Germline V gene lookup returns CDR1 MNHNS and CDR2 SASEGT. The V end lost 1 base, the J end lost 0 bases, and 19 bases lay between the germline ends. The CDR3 loop spans 19 amino acids. The CDR3 nucleotides read TGTGCCAGCAGTGAAGGCTGGGGTTTCGGGGACAACTCTGGAAACACCATATATTTT. It specifies CASSEGWGFGDNSGNTIYF.

This clone was detected once. The V and J genes are TRBV10-3 and TRBJ1-1, with D maybe TRBD1 (6 bases). Trimming took off 5 bases at V and 0 bases at J, with 10 bases between the two ends. Per germline, CDR1 ENHRY and CDR2 SYGVKD. The CDR3 sequence is 14 residues long. The CDR3 nucleotides are TGTGCCATCAGTCGAGGGGGAATGAACACTGAAGCTTTCTTT. Translating it yields CAISRGGMNTEAFF.

This clone was seen a few times. The J gene is TRBJ1-2, the V gene TRBV6-4, with a weak D call TRBD1 (5 bases). The CDR3 runs to 14 residues. CDR1 is MRHNA, CDR2 SNTAGT, per germline. V lost 2 bases, J lost 6 bases, and 13 bases lay in between. The CDR3 DNA reads TGTGCCAGCAGTGACCACGGCAGGGCGGATGGCTACACCTTC. Protein product: CASSDHGRADGYTF.

J is TRBJ2-7 and V is TRBV7-2; D possibly corresponds to TRBD2 (6 bases). Germline V CDR1 and CDR2: SGHTA, FQGNSA. This CDR3 contains 14 residues. The V gene lost 4 bases and the J gene lost 5 bases, with 15 bases spanning the gap. CDR3 amino acids: CASSSRAGLDEQYF. For the CDR3, the DNA is TGTGCCAGCAGCTCACGGGCGGGGCTGGACGAGCAGTACTTC.

The chain recombines TRBV19 with TRBJ2-7; possibly TRBD1 for D (8 bases). The CDR3 sequence is 23 residues long. V was trimmed by 6 bases and J by 2 bases, leaving 41 bases between them. Germline loops: CDR1 LNHDA, CDR2 SQIVND (reference sequence). This CDR3 is CASSCTRDRLPFRVAGYPYEQYF. The CDR3 bases are TGTGCCAGTAGCTGCACTCGGGACAGGCTTCCCTTTCGAGTAGCGGGTTACCCCTACGAGCAGTACTTC.

The chain employs TRBV2 and TRBJ2-5, with D maybe TRBD2 (6 bases). The V end was cut by 7 bases, the J end by 5 bases, with 14 bases between. The germline CDR1 and CDR2 sequences are SNHLY and FYNNEI. The length of the CDR3 is 13 residues. The CDR3 protein is CASKARGTETQYF. CDR3 sequence (DNA): TGTGCCAGCAAAGCTCGCGGGACGGAGACCCAGTACTTC.

Points on this clone: Other DNA sequences in this sample translate to the same CDR3. The chain joins TRBV27 to TRBJ2-7; 9 positions match TRBD1. The germline V gene encodes CDR1 MNHEY and CDR2 SMNVEV (reference sequence). The CDR3 loop spans 14 amino acids. Unmatched junction bases numbered 5, after V lost 5 bases and J lost 3 bases. DNA of the CDR3: TGTGCCAGCAGTCTAGGACAGGGGAGCTACGAGCAGTACTTC. Residues: CASSLGQGSYEQYF.

For this clone: This may be a read error: a much more frequent sequence differs by one nucleotide. J is TRBJ1-2 and V is TRBV7-2; D may be TRBD1 (6 bases). The CDR3 length is 13 residues. V was trimmed by 5 bases and J by 1 base, leaving 8 bases between them. The germline V gene encodes CDR1 SGHTA and CDR2 FQGNSA. The CDR3 region is CASSADSNYGYTF. For the CDR3, the DNA is TGTGCCAGCAGCGCGGACAGTAACTATGGCTACACCTTC.

The gene calls are TRBV7-2 and TRBJ1-2; TRBD1 might be the D (5 bases). The germline V gene has CDR1 SGHTA and CDR2 FQGNSA. There are 16 residues in the CDR3. The V end was cut by 5 bases, the J end by 4 bases, with 20 bases between. The CDR3 bases are TGTGCCAGCAGCCCAGCGCAGGGCGGGGGTACCTATGGCTACACCTTC. Its protein is CASSPAQGGGTYGYTF. The variable domain in full, with the rest retrieved from reference TRBV7-2 and TRBJ1-2, is GAGVSQSPSNKVTEKGKDVELRCDPISGHTALYWYRQSLGQGLEFLIYFQGNSAPDKSGLPSDRFSAERTGGSVSTLTIQRTQQEDSAVYLCASSPAQGGGTYGYTFGSGTRLTVV.

This chain joins TRBV29-1 and TRBJ1-1; TRBD1 matches 8 bases. J was trimmed by 1 base and V by 5 bases; bases with no gene match: 0. Germline V CDR1 and CDR2: SQVTM, ANQGSEA. The CDR3 length is 12 residues. CDR3 protein: CSVQGANTEAFF. The CDR3 DNA sequence: TGCAGCGTTCAGGGGGCGAACACTGAAGCTTTCTTT.

The V call is TRBV7-8, the J call TRBJ1-1; 7 bases match TRBD1. Germline V gives CDR1 SGHVS, CDR2 FQNEAQ. This CDR3 is 18 amino acids long. Unmatched junction bases numbered 10, after V lost 0 bases and J lost 0 bases. CDR3 sequence reads: CASSLAMASGGMNTEAFF. The CDR3 region has the DNA TGTGCCAGCAGCTTAGCGATGGCTTCAGGGGGAATGAACACTGAAGCTTTCTTT.

This clone was detected once. V usage is TRBV2 and J usage is TRBJ2-5; TRBD1 might be the D (6 bases). V lost 7 bases to trimming and J lost 0 bases, with 9 bases between them. From germline, CDR1 is SNHLY and CDR2 FYNNEI. The CDR3 sequence is 13 residues long. The CDR3 here is CASIDRYQETQYF. CDR3 DNA sequence: TGTGCCAGCATCGACAGGTACCAAGAGACCCAGTACTTC.